These 14 T cell receptor beta chains share one sample of origin, sequenced in a study of spatial heterogeneity in lung cancer. The time point: sample taken at primary tumor resection. TCRdb independently ran MiXCR on the 5' RACE reads; one entry per CDR3 protein. Of 450 to 600 distinct CDR3 sequences in the sample, approximately 36% are singletons; the top ten hold less than 20%. The sequenced sample was normal lung tissue next to the tumor, obtained at surgery. The receptors originated from a male donor with early-stage non-small cell lung cancer.

A few counts support this clonotype. In a library made to pick up alpha chains, this beta chain is a stray read with a size that means little. The V call is TRBV6-1, the J call TRBJ2-3; possibly TRBD2 for D (6 bases). The CDR3 is made up of 15 amino acids. Trimming stripped 4 bases from V and 9 bases from J, with 20 bases between. The germline V gene has CDR1 MNHNS and CDR2 SASEGT. The CDR3 DNA is TGTGCCAGCAGTGCCCTCCACGCCGCGGGGATGACGCAGTATTTT. As protein: CASSALHAAGMTQYF.

On this clonotype: This beta chain is an unintended read in a library built for alpha chains; its size means little. The V and J genes are TRBV7-9 and TRBJ2-2; 7 bases fit TRBD1. The CDR3 contains 19 residues. Per germline, CDR1 SEHNR and CDR2 FQNEAQ (reference sequence). Unmatched junction bases numbered 15, after V lost 5 bases and J lost 0 bases. The CDR3 sequence is CASSNNPRDSRPNTGELFF. In DNA form, the CDR3 reads TGTGCCAGCAGCAACAACCCCCGGGACAGCCGACCGAACACCGGGGAGCTGTTTTTT. The whole variable domain, filled in from reference TRBV7-9 and TRBJ2-2, reads DTGVSQNPRHKITKRGQNVTFRCDPISEHNRLYWYRQTLGQGPEFLTYFQNEAQLEKSRLLSDRFSAERPKGSFSTLEIQRTEQGDSAMYLCASSNNPRDSRPNTGELFFGEGSRLTVL.

This clonotype has only one observation. This beta chain is off target for a library built for alpha chains, so its abundance means little. This sequence joins TRBV10-3 and TRBJ2-1; D unresolved. CDR3 length: 13 residues. The germline V and J ends were trimmed by 6 bases and 8 bases, with 14 bases remaining between them. Germline V gene data show CDR1 as ENHRY and CDR2 as SYGVKD. The DNA for the CDR3 is TGTGCCATCAGGCCTTCGCTGGGCGATGAGCAGTTCTTC. It translates to CAIRPSLGDEQFF.

Turning to this clonotype: This beta chain appears as a stray read in a library generated for alpha chains; its size is not informative. V usage is TRBV6-2 or TRBV6-3 and J usage is TRBJ2-7, with 8 bases identical to TRBD2. The germline CDR1 and CDR2 sequences are MNHEY and SVGEGT. Trimming at V came to 0 bases and at J to 5 bases, leaving 6 bases not matched to a gene. The CDR3 runs 15 residues. The CDR3: CASSYSGTSLNEQYF. The CDR3 DNA reads as TGTGCCAGCAGTTACTCCGGGACTAGTTTAAACGAGCAGTACTTC.

For this clonotype: Because the library targeted alpha chains, this beta chain is an off-target read whose size means little. This chain uses TRBV29-1 with TRBJ2-1; D is unclear. Germline V gene data show CDR1 as SQVTM and CDR2 as ANQGSEA. CDR3 length: 13 amino acids. Deletions cut 4 bases from V and 6 bases from J, with 13 bases between. The CDR3 protein is CSVVQFGFNEQFF. The CDR3, as DNA: TGCAGCGTTGTCCAGTTTGGGTTCAATGAGCAGTTCTTC.

This clonotype was observed a few times. The size of this beta chain means little, since it is a stray read in a library made for alpha chains. This sequence joins TRBV5-4 and TRBJ2-3; the D call may be TRBD1 or TRBD2 (5 bases each). Germline CDR1 reads SGHNT; CDR2 reads YYREEE (reference sequence). The V end lost 5 bases, the J end lost 2 bases, and 9 bases lay between the germline ends. The CDR3 has 13 amino acids. CDR3 bases: TGTGCCAGCAGGGGGGACGCCACAGATACGCAGTATTTT. Translation: CASRGDATDTQYF.

Turning to this clonotype: This beta chain is an unintended read in a library built for alpha chains; its size means little. This chain links TRBV6-5 with TRBJ2-1; D is ambiguous. Deletions cut 6 bases from V and 6 bases from J, with 18 bases between. Per the germline V gene, CDR1 is MNHEY and CDR2 is SVGAGI. This CDR3 has 15 amino acids. The CDR3 sequence: CASRSSPRPGNEQFF. In nucleotides, the CDR3 is TGTGCCAGCAGATCGTCTCCCCGACCCGGCAATGAGCAGTTCTTC.

With respect to this clonotype: This beta chain appears as a stray read in a library generated for alpha chains; its size is not informative. V usage is TRBV19 and J usage is TRBJ2-5, with 9 bases fitting TRBD1. J lost 5 bases, V lost 6 bases, and 16 bases had no gene match. CDR3 length equals 17 residues. CDR1 LNHDA and CDR2 SQIVND come from the germline V gene (reference sequence). The CDR3 DNA is TGTGCCAGTAGCCCCCGGACCGGGACAGGGCTGGGGGAGACCCAGTACTTC. Amino acids: CASSPRTGTGLGETQYF. Complete variable domain (other parts from reference TRBV19 and TRBJ2-5): DGGITQSPKYLFRKEGQNVTLSCEQNLNHDAMYWYRQDPGQGLRLIYYSQIVNDFQKGDIAEGYSVSREKKESFPLTVTSAQKNPTAFYLCASSPRTGTGLGETQYFGPGTRLLVL.

A remark on this clonotype: The library was prepared for alpha chains; this beta chain is a stray read, so its frequency means little. J is TRBJ2-7 and V is TRBV28; D not certain. V gave up 2 bases and J gave up 2 bases, with 7 bases separating them. CDR3 length: 13 amino acids. Germline-derived CDR1 and CDR2 are MDHEN and SYDVKM. CDR3 region: CASSLTGPYEQYF. For the CDR3, the DNA is TGTGCCAGCAGTTTAACCGGGCCCTACGAGCAGTACTTC.

A note on this clonotype: Because the library targeted alpha chains, this beta chain is an off-target read whose size means little. The chain combines TRBV20-1 with TRBJ2-6; unclear D gene. CDR3 length: 14 amino acids. Trimming took off 6 bases at V and 9 bases at J, with 18 bases between the two ends. Germline CDR1 reads DFQATT; CDR2 reads SNEGSKA (reference sequence). The CDR3 spells CSAGLVGSGNVLTF. The CDR3 bases are TGCAGTGCCGGCCTAGTCGGGTCGGGCAACGTCCTGACTTTC.

Regarding this clonotype: Since it is a stray read in a library aimed at alpha chains, this beta chain has a size that is not meaningful. The rearrangement links TRBV7-9 to TRBJ2-3; D uncertain. Deletions cut 4 bases from V and 4 bases from J, with 12 bases between. The CDR3 runs 14 residues. The germline V gene encodes CDR1 SEHNR and CDR2 FQNEAQ (reference sequence). CDR3 sequence (DNA): TGTGCCAGCAGCTCCCGGGCCAGCGCAGATACGCAGTATTTT. As protein: CASSSRASADTQYF.

This clonotype is large in the sample. This beta chain is an unintended read in a library built for alpha chains; its size means little. The V gene is TRBV28, the J gene TRBJ2-1; D is perhaps TRBD1 (5 bases). The V gene lost 5 bases and the J gene lost 10 bases, with 15 bases spanning the gap. CDR3 size: 13 residues. Per germline, CDR1 MDHEN and CDR2 SYDVKM. The CDR3 DNA reads TGTGCCAGCAGTGCCTACAGGTTGGACGAGCAGTTCTTC. Protein: CASSAYRLDEQFF.

The table lists this clonotype with a few counts. In a library made to pick up alpha chains, this beta chain is a stray read with a size that means little. The V and J genes are TRBV24-1 and TRBJ2-3; D unresolved. From germline, CDR1 is KGHDR and CDR2 SFDVKD. The CDR3 totals 13 residues. V lost 3 bases to trimming and J lost 3 bases, with 6 bases between them. CDR3 in DNA: TGTGCCACCAGTGATAGCAGAACAGATACGCAGTATTTT. As protein: CATSDSRTDTQYF.

There are a few counts of this clonotype. This beta chain represents an off-target read in a library built for alpha chains; its size is of limited meaning. The J gene is TRBJ2-3, the V gene TRBV4-3, with 8 bases that match TRBD1. Germline V gene data show CDR1 as LGHNA and CDR2 as YSLEER. The trim removed 2 bases at V and 5 bases at J, leaving 6 bases unmatched. This CDR3 has 15 residues. CDR3 bases: TGCGCCAGCAGCCAACTCGCGACAGGGGTAGATACGCAGTATTTT. It encodes CASSQLATGVDTQYF.